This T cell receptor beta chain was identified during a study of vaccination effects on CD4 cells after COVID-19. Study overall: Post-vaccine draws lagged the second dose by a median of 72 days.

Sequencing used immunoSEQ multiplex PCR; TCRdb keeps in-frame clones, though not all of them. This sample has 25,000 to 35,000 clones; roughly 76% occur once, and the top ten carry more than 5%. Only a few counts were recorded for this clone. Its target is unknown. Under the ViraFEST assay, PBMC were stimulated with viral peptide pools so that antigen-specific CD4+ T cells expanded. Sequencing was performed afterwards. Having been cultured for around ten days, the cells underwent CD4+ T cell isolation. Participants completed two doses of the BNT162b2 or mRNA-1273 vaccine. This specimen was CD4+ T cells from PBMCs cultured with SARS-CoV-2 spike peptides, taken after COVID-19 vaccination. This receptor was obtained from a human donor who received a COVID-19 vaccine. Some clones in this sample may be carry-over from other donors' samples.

The chain's CDR3 is CASSRGSNTDTQYF. The DNA of the CDR3 is TGTGCCAGCAGCCGAGGGTCCAACACAGATACGCAGTATTTT. This chain connects TRBV7-3 to TRBJ2-3, with a weak D call TRBD2 (5 bases). The CDR3 length is 14 residues. The ends were cut back, 5 bases at V and 2 bases at J, with 11 bases in the middle. From germline, CDR1 is SGHTA and CDR2 FQGTGA.